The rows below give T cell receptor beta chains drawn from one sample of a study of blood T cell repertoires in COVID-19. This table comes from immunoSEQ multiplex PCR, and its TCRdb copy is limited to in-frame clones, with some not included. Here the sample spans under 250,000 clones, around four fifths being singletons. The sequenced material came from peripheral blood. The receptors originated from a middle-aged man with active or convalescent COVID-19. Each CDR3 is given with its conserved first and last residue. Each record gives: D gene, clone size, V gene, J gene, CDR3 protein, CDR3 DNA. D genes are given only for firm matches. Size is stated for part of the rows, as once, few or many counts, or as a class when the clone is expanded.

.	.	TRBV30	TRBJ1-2	CAWSLGGEGGYTF	TGTGCCTGGAGTCTAGGGGGGGAGGGAGGCTACACCTTC
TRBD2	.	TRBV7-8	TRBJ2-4	CASSPLARAKNIQYF	TGTGCCAGCAGCCCACTAGCGCGGGCCAAAAACATTCAGTACTTC
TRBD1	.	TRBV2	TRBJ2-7	CASKTGGSEYEQYF	TGTGCCAGCAAAACAGGGGGAAGCGAGTACGAGCAGTACTTC
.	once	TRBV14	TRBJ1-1	CASSQESITEAFF	TGTGCCAGCAGCCAAGAGAGTATCACTGAAGCTTTCTTT
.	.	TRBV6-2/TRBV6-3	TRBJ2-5	CASSYGRGHYQETQYF	TGTGCCAGCAGTTACGGGCGGGGGCACTACCAAGAGACCCAGTACTTC
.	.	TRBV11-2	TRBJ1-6	CASSLDTSSYNSPLHF	TGTGCCAGCAGCTTAGACACGAGCTCCTATAATTCACCCCTCCACTTT
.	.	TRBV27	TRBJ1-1	CASSSLTEAFF	TGTGCCAGCAGCTCTCTCACTGAAGCTTTCTTT
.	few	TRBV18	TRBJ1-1	CASSPRTLEGNTEAFF	TGTGCCAGCTCACCGCGGACCCTGGAGGGGAACACTGAAGCTTTCTTT
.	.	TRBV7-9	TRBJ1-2	CASRRDSYNYGYTF	TGTGCCAGCAGACGGGACTCCTATAACTATGGCTACACCTTC
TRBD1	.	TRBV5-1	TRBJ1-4	CASSPGQGVFNEKLFF	TGCGCCAGCAGCCCGGGACAGGGAGTCTTTAATGAAAAACTGTTTTTT
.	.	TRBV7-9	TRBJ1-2	CASSLATGNYGYTF	TGTGCCAGCAGCTTAGCCACAGGGAACTATGGCTACACCTTC
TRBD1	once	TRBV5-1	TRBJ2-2	CASSPGTDLTGELFF	TGCGCCAGTAGTCCCGGGACAGACCTAACCGGGGAGCTGTTTTTT
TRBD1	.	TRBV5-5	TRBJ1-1	CASSSRGTGMNTEAFF	TGTGCCAGCAGCTCCCGGGGGACAGGGATGAACACTGAAGCTTTCTTT
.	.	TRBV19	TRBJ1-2	CASSIAGANYGYTF	TGTGCCAGTAGTATAGCAGGGGCTAACTATGGCTACACCTTC
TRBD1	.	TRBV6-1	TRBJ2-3	CASSERPDRGRTDTQYF	TGTGCCAGCAGTGAAAGGCCGGACAGGGGGCGGACAGATACGCAGTATTTT
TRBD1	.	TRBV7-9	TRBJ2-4	CASSLAGTGGYKNIQYF	TGTGCCAGCAGCTTAGCCGGGACAGGGGGCTACAAAAACATTCAGTACTTC
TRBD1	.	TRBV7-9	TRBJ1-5	CASTETGEGNQPQHF	TGTGCCAGCACAGAGACAGGGGAGGGCAATCAGCCCCAGCATTTT
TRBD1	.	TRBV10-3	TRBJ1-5	CAIRGTVGQPQHF	TGTGCCATCAGGGGGACAGTCGGTCAGCCCCAGCATTTT
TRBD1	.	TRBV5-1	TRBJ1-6	CASSSTGQGFSPLHF	TGCGCCAGCAGCTCCACGGGACAGGGGTTTTCACCCCTCCACTTT
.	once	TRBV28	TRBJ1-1	CASFLGVVAFF	TGTGCCAGTTTCCTGGGAGTTGTAGCTTTCTTT
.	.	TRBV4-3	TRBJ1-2	CASSQDTRGDYGYTF	TGCGCCAGCAGCCAAGACACCCGGGGGGACTATGGCTACACCTTC
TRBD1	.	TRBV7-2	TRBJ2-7	CASSFDRAEQYF	TGTGCCAGCAGCTTTGACAGGGCCGAGCAGTACTTC
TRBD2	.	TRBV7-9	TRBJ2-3	CASSLALTSGTTDTQYF	TGTGCCAGCAGCTTAGCATTAACTAGCGGAACCACAGATACGCAGTATTTT
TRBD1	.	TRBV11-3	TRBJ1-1	CASSPGLGQGTGEAFF	TGTGCCAGCAGCCCAGGGCTGGGACAGGGGACGGGTGAAGCTTTCTTT
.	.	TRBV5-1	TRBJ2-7	CASSLGGATYEQYF	TGCGCCAGCAGCTTAGGGGGGGCCACCTACGAGCAGTACTTC
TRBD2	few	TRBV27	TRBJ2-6	CASKREGSSGANVLTF	TGTGCCAGCAAACGGGAGGGGAGCTCTGGGGCCAACGTCCTGACTTTC
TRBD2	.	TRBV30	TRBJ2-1	CAWSPTSSGGWNEQFF	TGTGCCTGGAGTCCTACCTCTAGCGGGGGCTGGAATGAGCAGTTCTTC
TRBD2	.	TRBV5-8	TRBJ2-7	CASSFRAGGPWEQYF	TGTGCCAGCAGCTTCCGAGCGGGAGGGCCGTGGGAGCAGTACTTC
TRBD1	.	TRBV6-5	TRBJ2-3	CASSIRTGQDTQYF	TGTGCCAGCAGTATCCGGACAGGGCAAGATACGCAGTATTTT
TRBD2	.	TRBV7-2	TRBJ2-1	CASSSLPETSIEQFF	TGTGCCAGCAGCTCACTACCCGAGACTAGCATTGAGCAGTTCTTC
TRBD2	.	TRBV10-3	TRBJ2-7	CAISSTSPRHEQYF	TGTGCCATCAGCTCGACTAGCCCTCGACACGAGCAGTACTTC
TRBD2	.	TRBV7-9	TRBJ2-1	CASSSGTSPNEQFF	TGTGCCAGCAGCTCCGGGACTAGCCCCAATGAGCAGTTCTTC
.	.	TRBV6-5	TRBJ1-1	CASRPGHLNTEAFF	TGTGCCAGCAGGCCGGGACACTTGAACACTGAAGCTTTCTTT
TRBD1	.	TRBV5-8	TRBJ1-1	CASSGTGMNTEAFF	TGTGCCAGCAGCGGGACAGGGATGAACACTGAAGCTTTCTTT
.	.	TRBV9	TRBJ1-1	CASSVNRDTEAFF	TGTGCCAGCAGCGTAAATCGGGACACTGAAGCTTTCTTT
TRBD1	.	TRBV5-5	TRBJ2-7	CASSYRDRGYEQYF	TGTGCCAGCAGCTACCGGGACAGGGGCTACGAGCAGTACTTC
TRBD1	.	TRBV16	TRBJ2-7	CASSQGDRAPREQYF	TGTGCCAGCAGCCAAGGGGACAGGGCGCCGAGGGAGCAGTACTTC
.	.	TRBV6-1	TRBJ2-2	CASSENRNTGELFF	TGTGCCAGCAGTGAAAACAGGAACACCGGGGAGCTGTTTTTT
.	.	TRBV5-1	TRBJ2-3	CASSLWGEDTQYF	TGCGCCAGCAGCTTGTGGGGGGAAGATACGCAGTATTTT
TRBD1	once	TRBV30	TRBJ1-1	CAWDGTDKAFF	TGTGCCTGGGATGGGACAGACAAAGCTTTCTTT
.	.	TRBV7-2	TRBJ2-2	CASSLAGRVVGGELFF	TGTGCCAGCAGCTTAGCAGGGCGGGTGGTTGGCGGGGAGCTGTTTTTT
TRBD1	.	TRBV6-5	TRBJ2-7	CASRDGQGLYEQYF	TGTGCCAGCAGGGATGGACAGGGTTTATACGAGCAGTACTTC